This is a list of T cell receptor beta chains from one sample in a study of blood T cells in healthy people across ages. TCRdb called the 5' RACE reads again in MiXCR, with one record for every CDR3 protein. In the table there are about 770,000 distinct CDR3 sequences, 44% of which are singletons. Sequencing used blood. All receptors derive from a man between 60 and 70 years old in good health. The CDR3 runs from the conserved cysteine through the conserved F or W. D genes are given only for firm matches. Rows give clone size only sometimes, using once, few, many, or a class for an expanded clone.

J	size	D	length	V	DNA	CDR3
TRBJ2-7	.	.	14	TRBV11-1	TGTGCCAGCAGCTCATCTGGACGCACCTACGAGCAGTACTTC	CASSSSGRTYEQYF
TRBJ1-2	.	.	15	TRBV27	TGTGCCAGCAGTTTATCGGGGGCAGAGGTCTATGGCTACACCTTC	CASSLSGAEVYGYTF
TRBJ2-1	.	.	11	TRBV9	TGTGCCAGCAGCGTAGGAGCAGAGCAGTTCTTC	CASSVGAEQFF
TRBJ2-3	few	TRBD1	13	TRBV27	TGTGCCAGCAGTTTGACAGGGAAGGGTACGCAGTATTTT	CASSLTGKGTQYF
TRBJ1-5	.	.	16	TRBV28	TGTGCCAGCAGTTCGTCAAGCATGGGCGGCAATCAGCCCCAGCATTTT	CASSSSSMGGNQPQHF
TRBJ2-7	once	.	18	TRBV28	TGTGCCAGCAGTTTAGGCCCTTACCCCGGGCAGGATGCCTACGAGCAGTACTTC	CASSLGPYPGQDAYEQYF
TRBJ2-1	few	.	15	TRBV5-1	TGCGCCAGCAGCAGGGCCGCTATCTCCTACAATGAGCAGTTCTTC	CASSRAAISYNEQFF
TRBJ1-2	.	TRBD1	17	TRBV7-2	TGTGCCAGCAGCTCAAGGGGACAGGGCGTGGGTCGGTATGGCTACACCTTC	CASSSRGQGVGRYGYTF
TRBJ2-3	.	TRBD2	16	TRBV20-1	TGCAGTGCTAGTTTTACGACTAGCGGGGTCACAGATACGCAGTATTTT	CSASFTTSGVTDTQYF
TRBJ2-7	.	.	12	TRBV6-6	TGTGCCAGCAGTGGGGACTCCGACGAGCAGTACTTC	CASSGDSDEQYF
TRBJ2-7	.	.	13	TRBV24-1	TGTGCCACCAGTGATTCAGGGGATGACGAGCAGTACTTC	CATSDSGDDEQYF
TRBJ2-3	.	TRBD2	17	TRBV7-2	TGTGCCAGCAGCTTTGGTGGGACTAGCGGCTACACAGATACGCAGTATTTT	CASSFGGTSGYTDTQYF
TRBJ2-3	.	.	15	TRBV9	TGTGCCAGCAGCGTAGAGGGGGGCATTACAGATACGCAGTATTTT	CASSVEGGITDTQYF
TRBJ2-7	few	TRBD1	15	TRBV4-1	TGCGCCAGCAGCCCTTTAACGGACAGGGCCAACGAGCAGTACTTC	CASSPLTDRANEQYF
TRBJ2-5	few	.	14	TRBV12-3/TRBV12-4	TGTGCCAGCAGTTTCGTGGGGGGGGCGGAGACCCAGTACTTC	CASSFVGGAETQYF
TRBJ2-1	.	TRBD2	15	TRBV2	TGTGCCAGCAGCGCACTAGCGGGGTTGGGTAATGAGCAGTTCTTC	CASSALAGLGNEQFF
TRBJ2-1	.	TRBD2	16	TRBV11-2	TGTGCCAGCAGCCTGGCGACCTCCGGGGGGTGGAATGAGCAGTTCTTC	CASSLATSGGWNEQFF
TRBJ2-5	few	TRBD1	16	TRBV27	TGTGCCAGCAGTTCAGCCTCCGGGACAGGGGGAGAGACCCAGTACTTC	CASSSASGTGGETQYF
TRBJ2-7	.	TRBD1	15	TRBV27	TGTGCCAGCAGTTTAGAAAGGACAGGGGTGGTCGAGCAGTACTTC	CASSLERTGVVEQYF
TRBJ2-7	.	.	14	TRBV5-1	TGCGCCAGCAGCTTGGCGCCCTCCGGCGGCGAGCAGTACTTC	CASSLAPSGGEQYF
TRBJ2-1	.	TRBD2	15	TRBV6-5	TGTGCCAGCAGTTATCAGCGGGGGGCTCTTTCGGAGCAGTTCTTC	CASSYQRGALSEQFF
TRBJ2-7	many	.	14	TRBV7-2	TGTGCCAGCAGCTTGAATCGGGGCCCCTACGAGCAGTACTTC	CASSLNRGPYEQYF
TRBJ1-6	.	TRBD1	15	TRBV5-1	TGCGCCAGCAGCCCGGGGACAGGGGATAATTCACCCCTCCACTTT	CASSPGTGDNSPLHF
TRBJ1-4	.	.	15	TRBV7-2	TGTGCCAGCAGCCCGGGGACCCAGTCGCGTGAAAAACTGTTTTTT	CASSPGTQSREKLFF
TRBJ2-3	once	TRBD1	16	TRBV7-6	TGTGCCAGCAGCTTAGGGACAGGTTTACAGACAGATACGCAGTATTTT	CASSLGTGLQTDTQYF
TRBJ2-1	many	TRBD2	20	TRBV9	TGTGCCAGCAGCGTAGGACTGGTGGGGACTAGCGGGGGGGCCCCCAATGAGCAGTTCTTC	CASSVGLVGTSGGAPNEQFF
TRBJ2-3	few	.	15	TRBV7-9	TGTGCCAGCAGCCAACCGGGCTTCCGCACTGATACGCAGTATTTT	CASSQPGFRTDTQYF
TRBJ2-7	many	TRBD2	15	TRBV12-3/TRBV12-4	TGTGCCAGCAGTCCCTCAGGACTAGCAATCTACGAGCAGTACTTC	CASSPSGLAIYEQYF
TRBJ2-7	.	.	16	TRBV4-1	TGCGCCAGCAGCCAAGAAGGATGGGGCAGGCCCGCCGAGCAGTACTTC	CASSQEGWGRPAEQYF
TRBJ1-6	once	.	13	TRBV2	TGTGCCAGCCAAATGACCTATAATTCACCCCTCCACTTT	CASQMTYNSPLHF
TRBJ2-3	few	.	14	TRBV11-2	TGTGCCAGCAGCTTGGCCCTCAGCACAGATACGCAGTATTTT	CASSLALSTDTQYF
TRBJ2-3	.	TRBD1	13	TRBV5-1	TGCGCCAGCAGCGGGACAGTGGGGGATACGCAGTATTTT	CASSGTVGDTQYF
TRBJ2-7	.	.	14	TRBV6-5	TGTGCCAGCAGTTCCGGACAGTTCTCCTACGAGCAGTACTTC	CASSSGQFSYEQYF
TRBJ1-2	.	.	14	TRBV12-3/TRBV12-4	TGTACCAGCAGTTTATCGGTCCGGCAGATTGGCTACACCTTC	CTSSLSVRQIGYTF
TRBJ2-4	few	TRBD2	15	TRBV4-2	TGTGCCAGCAGCCAACGGAGCGGGGGGAGGAACATTCAGTACTTC	CASSQRSGGRNIQYF
TRBJ1-2	.	.	14	TRBV12-3/TRBV12-4	TGTGCCAGCAGTTTAGGTCCCGGGTCCGACGGCTACACCTTC	CASSLGPGSDGYTF
TRBJ2-7	few	.	16	TRBV24-1	TGTGCCACCAGTGAAGTGGACAGCCAATTTACCTACGAGCAGTACTTC	CATSEVDSQFTYEQYF
TRBJ2-7	.	TRBD1	14	TRBV27	TGTGCCAGCAGTTGGGACAGGGTAAGGAGCGAGCAGTACTTC	CASSWDRVRSEQYF
TRBJ2-7	.	.	11	TRBV7-9	TGTGCCAGCAGCTTCATGAGGGAGCAGTACTTC	CASSFMREQYF
TRBJ1-2	.	.	13	TRBV20-1	TGCAGTGCCTCCGGACAAACTAACTATGGCTACACCTTC	CSASGQTNYGYTF
TRBJ2-5	few	.	16	TRBV6-5	TGTGCCAGCAGCAAACGACGGTTGAGGGGCCAAGAGACCCAGTACTTC	CASSKRRLRGQETQYF
TRBJ1-2	.	TRBD1	17	TRBV6-2/TRBV6-3	TGTGCCAGCAGCGCTCGGGGGGTCGGCAGGGGGTATGTCGGCTACACCTTC	CASSARGVGRGYVGYTF
TRBJ2-7	.	TRBD1	15	TRBV15	TGTGCCACCAGCATGGACAGGGCCCCTAACAATGAGCAGTACTTC	CATSMDRAPNNEQYF
TRBJ2-3	.	.	15	TRBV12-3/TRBV12-4	TGTGCCAGCAGTGCGACCCGGACAGACACAGATACGCAGTATTTT	CASSATRTDTDTQYF
TRBJ2-3	.	.	16	TRBV5-1	TGCGCCAGCAGCTTGGAAGGGGACATGGGTGTAGATACGCAGTATTTT	CASSLEGDMGVDTQYF
TRBJ2-3	many	.	16	TRBV12-3/TRBV12-4	TGTGCCAGCACCCGCCGGGTTGGCGGTAGCACAGATACGCAGTATTTT	CASTRRVGGSTDTQYF